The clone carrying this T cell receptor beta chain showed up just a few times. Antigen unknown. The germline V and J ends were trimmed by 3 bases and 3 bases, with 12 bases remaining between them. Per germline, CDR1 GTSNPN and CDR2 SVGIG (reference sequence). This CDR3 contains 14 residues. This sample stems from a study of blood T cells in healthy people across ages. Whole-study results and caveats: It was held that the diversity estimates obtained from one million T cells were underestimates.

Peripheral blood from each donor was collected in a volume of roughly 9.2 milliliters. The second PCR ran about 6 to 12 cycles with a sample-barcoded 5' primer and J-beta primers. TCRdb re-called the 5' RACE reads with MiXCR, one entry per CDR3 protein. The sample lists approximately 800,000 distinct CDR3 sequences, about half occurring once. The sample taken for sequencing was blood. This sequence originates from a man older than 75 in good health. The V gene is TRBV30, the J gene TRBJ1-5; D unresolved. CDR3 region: CAWSDGGLNQPQHF. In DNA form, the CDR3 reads TGTGCCTGGAGCGACGGTGGGCTCAATCAGCCCCAGCATTTT.